The 9 T cell receptor beta chains in this list originate from one sample, sequenced in a study of early T cells in non-severe SARS-CoV-2 infection. TCRdb fed the 5' RACE reads into MiXCR, producing one record per CDR3 protein. Counted here are roughly 64,000 distinct CDR3 sequences, about 11% occurring once; the ten biggest clones make up roughly 3%. This specimen was whole blood, taken at baseline. The receptors here all came from an adult who was a healthcare worker with PCR-confirmed SARS-CoV-2 infection or an uninfected control (not recorded which).

This clonotype appeared a few times. The chain employs TRBV12-5 and TRBJ2-5; D gene uncertain. Trimming left V 7 bases short and J 4 bases short, with 13 bases between. Germline V gene data show CDR1 as LGHNT and CDR2 as FRNRAP. CDR3 length equals 13 residues. CDR3 bases: TGTGCTAGTGAGCTGAAGCGAGGAGAGACCCAGTACTTC. Amino acids: CASELKRGETQYF.

The rearrangement links TRBV6-5 to TRBJ1-2; TRBD1 is a possible D gene (5 bases). Germline CDR1 MNHEY, CDR2 SVGAGI. The CDR3 has 14 residues. The V and J ends lost 2 bases and 9 bases respectively, with 16 bases between them. The CDR3 sequence: CASSYGVQGLSYTF. CDR3 DNA sequence: TGTGCCAGCAGTTACGGGGTCCAGGGCTTGAGCTACACCTTC.

This clonotype was counted many times. V and J are TRBV7-8 and TRBJ2-3; no clear D. CDR1 is SGHVS and CDR2 is FQNEAQ in the germline V gene. Deletions cut 1 base from V and 2 bases from J, with 10 bases between. This CDR3 is 15 amino acids long. The CDR3 region has the DNA TGTGCCAGCAGCTTAGTCCACGGAACCACAGATACGCAGTATTTT. Protein: CASSLVHGTTDTQYF.

This clonotype has a handful of counts. The J gene is TRBJ1-1, the V gene TRBV2; no firm D call. CDR3 length equals 14 residues. Germline values: CDR1 SNHLY, CDR2 FYNNEI. V was shortened by 4 bases and J by 5 bases, with 14 bases between the two germline ends. This chain's CDR3 is CASSAELIGTEAFF. For the CDR3, the DNA is TGTGCCAGCAGTGCAGAACTTATCGGGACTGAAGCTTTCTTT.

This clonotype was seen many times. This chain uses TRBV24-1 with TRBJ1-1; D is ambiguous. The CDR3 sequence is 13 residues long. V gave up 7 bases and J gave up 1 base, with 9 bases separating them. The germline V gene encodes CDR1 KGHDR and CDR2 SFDVKD. CDR3 sequence: CATRERWNTEAFF. The CDR3 bases are TGTGCCACCAGGGAAAGATGGAACACTGAAGCTTTCTTT.

CDR3: CSVRDAVYEQYF. Written as DNA, the CDR3 is TGCAGCGTTAGGGACGCAGTCTACGAGCAGTACTTC. The V gene is TRBV29-1, the J gene TRBJ2-7; the D call may be TRBD1 or TRBD2 (5 bases each). V was trimmed by 5 bases and J by 3 bases, leaving 11 bases between them. CDR1 and CDR2 from the germline V gene are SQVTM and ANQGSEA. The CDR3 is 12 residues long.

V and J are TRBV12-3 or TRBV12-4 and TRBJ2-1; 9 nucleotides align to TRBD2. With 7 bases clipped from V and 9 bases from J, the junction kept 7 bases outside the gene matches. The CDR3 runs to 13 residues. In nucleotides, the CDR3 is TGTGCCAGCAAACTAGCGGGCGTGATTGAGCAGTTCTTC. Its protein product is CASKLAGVIEQFF.

This clonotype was observed a handful of times. This chain uses TRBV12-3 or TRBV12-4 with TRBJ1-2, with a weak D call TRBD1 (6 bases). The V gene lost 5 bases and the J gene lost 8 bases, with 15 bases spanning the gap. This CDR3 has 13 residues. For the CDR3, the DNA is TGTGCCAGCAGTGAGACAGGTGGCTTAGGCTACACCTTC. Residues: CASSETGGLGYTF.

This clonotype was seen only a few times. The chain has TRBV25-1 and TRBJ1-1; D remains unclear. Trimming removed 2 bases from V and 8 bases from J, with 12 bases in between. Germline lookup yields CDR1 MGHDK and CDR2 SYGVNS. This CDR3 has 13 residues. The CDR3 region is CASSEPMVPEAFF. CDR3 coding DNA: TGTGCCAGCAGTGAACCAATGGTCCCCGAAGCTTTCTTT.